This passage covers 22 T cell receptor beta chains from one sample sequenced in a study of blood T cell repertoires in COVID-19. Assay used: immunoSEQ multiplex PCR; TCRdb lists only in-frame clones, some missing. This table has some 150,000 clones, roughly nine tenths appearing once. Sequenced input: peripheral blood. The receptors shown here come from an older woman with COVID-19, enrolled during active disease.

The V call is TRBV5-6, the J call TRBJ1-2, with D possibly being TRBD1 (6 bases). Looked up from germline, CDR1 is SGHDT and CDR2 is YYEEEE. The CDR3 extends over 12 amino acids. Trimming stripped 5 bases from V and 6 bases from J, with 11 bases between. CDR3: CASRLTGHGYTF. In DNA, the CDR3 is TGTGCCAGCAGACTCACAGGGCATGGCTACACCTTC. Combining the CDR3 with reference TRBV5-6 and TRBJ1-2 gives the whole variable domain DAGVTQSPTHLIKTRGQQVTLRCSPKSGHDTVSWYQQALGQGPQFIFQYYEEEERQRGNFPDRFSGHQFPNYSSELNVNALLLGDSALYLCASRLTGHGYTFGSGTRLTVV.

The CDR3 nucleotides are TGTGCCAGCAGCCTGACAGGGGGCAGCAATCAGCCCCAGCATTTT. This gives the protein CASSLTGGSNQPQHF. This chain uses TRBV7-2 with TRBJ1-5; 10 bases are a match to TRBD1. The V segment lost 5 bases and the J segment 1 base; nucleotides outside the gene matches: 2. The CDR3 length is 15 residues. Germline-derived CDR1 and CDR2 are SGHTA and FQGNSA.

This CDR3 is CAWSVSTGNTIYF. CDR3 DNA sequence: TGTGCCTGGAGTGTGTCAACTGGAAACACCATATATTTT. The chain is built from TRBV30 and TRBJ1-3; D is uncertain. CDR3 length: 13 amino acids. CDR1 is GTSNPN, CDR2 SVGIG, per germline (reference sequence). V shed 0 bases and J shed 2 bases, with 5 bases lying between them.

The chain carries TRBV19 and TRBJ2-1; D is unresolved. There are 13 residues in the CDR3. Germline-derived CDR1 and CDR2 are LNHDA and SQIVND (reference sequence). V dropped 1 base and J dropped 7 bases, with 8 bases sitting between them. The CDR3 here is CASSIAGLNEQFF. The CDR3 coding sequence is TGTGCCAGTAGTATAGCGGGTCTGAATGAGCAGTTCTTC.

The chain is built from TRBV12-3 or TRBV12-4 and TRBJ2-7; 8 bases fit TRBD1. The CDR3 is 12 residues long. Germline trimming cut 8 bases from V and 3 bases from J; bases unmatched to any gene: 3. This chain's CDR3 is CASGQGGYEQYF. CDR3 DNA: TGTGCCAGCGGACAGGGAGGCTACGAGCAGTACTTC.

The chain recombines TRBV4-3 with TRBJ2-3; 10 bases are shared with TRBD2. The CDR3 has 15 amino acids. V was pared by 4 bases and J by 3 bases, with 4 bases of the junction left unmatched. CDR1 and CDR2 from the germline V gene are LGHNA and YSLEER. Here the CDR3 reads CASSPLAGETDTQYF. The CDR3 nucleotides read TGCGCCAGCAGCCCCCTAGCGGGAGAAACAGATACGCAGTATTTT.

The gene calls are TRBV30 and TRBJ2-1; 7 bases line up with TRBD2. CDR1 GTSNPN and CDR2 SVGIG come from the germline V gene (reference sequence). Trimming at V came to 1 base and at J to 7 bases, leaving 4 bases not matched to a gene. This CDR3 has 13 amino acids. This CDR3 is CAWSGGRKNEQFF. CDR3 nucleotide sequence: TGTGCCTGGAGTGGCGGGAGAAAGAATGAGCAGTTCTTC.

The chain links TRBV5-4 to TRBJ2-5, with TRBD2 matching 7 bases. This CDR3 is 13 amino acids long. The junction had 3 bases not matched to a gene; V was cut back by 5 bases and J by 2 bases. Germline CDR1 and CDR2: SGHNT and YYREEE (reference sequence). The CDR3 loop reads CASRRLAQETQYF. The CDR3 DNA reads as TGTGCCAGCAGGAGACTAGCACAAGAGACCCAGTACTTC.

The chain has TRBV3-1 (or the pseudogene TRBV3-2) and TRBJ2-1, with TRBD2 identical over 11 bases. The trim removed 1 base at V and 1 base at J, leaving 6 bases unmatched. The CDR3 length is 18 residues. Germline assignment: CDR1 LGHDT and CDR2 YNNKEL (reference sequence). The CDR3 region is CASSQGPGLAGSYNEQFF. DNA for the CDR3: TGTGCCAGCAGCCAAGGCCCCGGACTAGCGGGTTCCTACAATGAGCAGTTCTTC.

The chain uses TRBV19 and TRBJ1-5, with D maybe TRBD1 (5 bases). Trimming removed 3 bases at V and 3 bases at J, with 9 bases between. The CDR3 spans 14 residues. The germline gives CDR1 LNHDA, CDR2 SQIVND (reference sequence). CDR3 sequence reads: CASSMGGDNQPQHF. CDR3 DNA: TGTGCCAGTAGTATGGGGGGGGACAATCAGCCCCAGCATTTT.

This sequence joins TRBV6-4 and TRBJ2-2; TRBD2 matches 11 bases. Germline CDR1 is MRHNA and CDR2 is SNTAGT. The ends lost 3 bases at V and 6 bases at J; junction bases unmatched: 3. The CDR3 is 15 residues long. CDR3 residues: CASSETSGSAGELFF. In DNA form, the CDR3 reads TGTGCCAGCAGTGAAACTAGCGGGAGTGCCGGGGAGCTGTTTTTT.

The genes are TRBV19 and TRBJ2-7; 7 nucleotides match TRBD2. This CDR3 has 18 amino acids. V shed 3 bases and J 3 bases; nucleotides not matched to a gene: 17. The germline CDR1 and CDR2 sequences are LNHDA and SQIVND (reference sequence). The CDR3 sequence is CASSMRWANAAGIYEQYF. CDR3 sequence (DNA): TGTGCCAGTAGTATGAGGTGGGCTAATGCAGCGGGGATCTACGAGCAGTACTTC.

Worth noting for this clone: The same CDR3 can be traced to other DNA sequences in this sample. V and J are TRBV6-2 or TRBV6-3 and TRBJ1-5, with 7 positions matching TRBD1. V was pared by 2 bases and J by 2 bases, with 0 bases of the junction left unmatched. The CDR3 spans 14 residues. Germline V gene data show CDR1 as MNHEY and CDR2 as SVGEGT. CDR3 nucleotides: TGTGCCAGCAGTTACGGACAGGGCAATCAGCCCCAGCATTTT. This sequence encodes CASSYGQGNQPQHF.

V gene TRBV5-1 combines with J gene TRBJ2-7; D is unclear. Trimming pared 0 bases from V and 3 bases from J, leaving 7 bases between. Germline CDR1 and CDR2: SGHRS and YFSETQ. CDR3 length: 13 residues. The chain's CDR3 is CASSLAYGYEQYF. As DNA, the CDR3 is TGCGCCAGCAGCTTGGCGTACGGCTACGAGCAGTACTTC.

CDR3 region: CASSQMRTGSDTQYF. CDR3 nucleotides: TGTGCCAGCAGCCAAATGAGGACAGGGTCAGATACGCAGTATTTT. The V call is TRBV3-1 (or the pseudogene TRBV3-2), the J call TRBJ2-3, with 8 bases lining up with TRBD1. The trim removed 2 bases at V and 4 bases at J, leaving 5 bases unmatched. This CDR3 has 15 residues. The germline CDR1 and CDR2 sequences are LGHDT and YNNKEL (reference sequence).

The chain employs TRBV20-1 and TRBJ2-3, with 9 bases fitting TRBD2. The V and J ends lost 3 bases and 3 bases, in that order; junction bases with no gene match: 7. Germline V gene sequence: CDR1 DFQATT, CDR2 SNEGSKA (reference sequence). The CDR3 extends over 15 amino acids. This chain's CDR3 is CSASPPSGMTDTQYF. DNA of the CDR3: TGCAGTGCTAGTCCGCCTAGCGGGATGACAGATACGCAGTATTTT.

Only a few counts were recorded for this clone. V is TRBV28 and J is TRBJ2-7; 14 nucleotides align to TRBD2. The CDR3 loop spans 15 amino acids. Losses at the gene ends were 6 bases for V and 6 bases for J; bases not matched to a gene: 7. The germline CDR1 and CDR2 sequences are MDHEN and SYDVKM. This CDR3 reads CASRQGLAGAGEQYF. The CDR3 region has the DNA TGTGCCAGCAGACAGGGACTAGCGGGAGCAGGCGAGCAGTACTTC. The variable domain in full, completed from reference TRBV28 and TRBJ2-7, reads DVKVTQSSRYLVKRTGEKVFLECVQDMDHENMFWYRQDPGLGLRLIYFSYDVKMKEKGDIPEGYSVSREKKERFSLILESASTNQTSMYLCASRQGLAGAGEQYFGPGTRLTVT.

The CDR3 DNA sequence: TGTGCCAGCAGCTTATTTTTCGGGAGCACAGATACGCAGTATTTT. Translation gives CASSLFFGSTDTQYF. This chain uses TRBV7-2 with TRBJ2-3; D remains unclear. The CDR3 is 15 amino acids. Germline values: CDR1 SGHTA, CDR2 FQGNSA. Trimming cost V 2 bases and J 0 bases, with 9 bases left between them.

This clone was seen only a few times. This chain links TRBV9 with TRBJ1-5; D gene uncertain. Germline loops: CDR1 SGDLS, CDR2 YYNGEE. This CDR3 has 13 residues. With 2 bases removed from V and 0 bases from J, the gap between germline ends came to 3 bases. The CDR3 reads CASSVSSNQPQHF. The CDR3 coding sequence is TGTGCCAGCAGCGTCTCTAGCAATCAGCCCCAGCATTTT.

The J gene is TRBJ2-5, the V gene TRBV28; perhaps TRBD2 as D (5 bases). V lost 3 bases and J 1 base, leaving 27 bases between the germline ends. The CDR3 is made up of 20 amino acids. Germline values: CDR1 MDHEN, CDR2 SYDVKM. The CDR3 sequence: CASSFESSSTSMVLQETQYF. The CDR3 nucleotides are TGTGCCAGCAGTTTCGAATCTAGCTCTACCTCGATGGTCCTCCAAGAGACCCAGTACTTC.

The chain joins TRBV30 to TRBJ1-1; D possibly corresponds to TRBD1 (6 bases). Germline-derived CDR1 and CDR2 are GTSNPN and SVGIG (reference sequence). This CDR3 comprises 14 residues. Trimming took off 2 bases at V and 4 bases at J, with 14 bases between the two ends. The CDR3 is CAWSFRTGFTEAFF. For the CDR3, the DNA is TGTGCCTGGAGTTTCAGAACAGGGTTCACTGAAGCTTTCTTT. Using reference TRBV30 and TRBJ1-1 for the parts outside the CDR3, the full variable domain is SQTIHQWPATLVQPVGSPLSLECTVEGTSNPNLYWYRQAAGRGLQLLFYSVGIGQISSEVPQNLSASRPQDRQFILSSKKLLLSDSGFYLCAWSFRTGFTEAFFGQGTRLTVV.

V is TRBV4-3 and J is TRBJ2-3, with 8 positions matching TRBD1. The J segment lost 0 bases and the V segment lost 3 bases, leaving 2 bases of the junction unmatched. The CDR3 contains 15 residues. Germline CDR1 LGHNA, CDR2 YSLEER. CDR3 sequence reads: CASSHQGASTDTQYF. The CDR3 nucleotides are TGCGCCAGCAGCCATCAGGGGGCTAGCACAGATACGCAGTATTTT.